A single sample gave rise to the 15 T cell receptor beta chains below, sequenced in a study of blood T cell repertoires in COVID-19. Produced via immunoSEQ multiplex PCR; TCRdb's table is partial and in-frame only. The data show 450,000 to 600,000 clones, about nine tenths seen once. The sample was PBMCs or T cells enriched from blood (not recorded which). These receptor sequences come from a woman between 18 and 29 years old who had recovered from COVID-19.

This chain connects TRBV3-1 (or the pseudogene TRBV3-2) to TRBJ2-1; 7 nucleotides match TRBD2. The CDR3 loop spans 13 amino acids. Germline loops: CDR1 LGHDT, CDR2 YNNKEL (reference sequence). Trimming took 5 bases from V and 8 from J; bases not matched to a gene: 6. CDR3 nucleotides: TGTGCCAGCAGCTTACCCCGGGGGGATGAGCAGTTCTTC. Protein: CASSLPRGDEQFF.

J is TRBJ1-1 and V is TRBV14; D uncertain. Germline V CDR1 and CDR2: SGHDN, FVKESK. Deletions cut 0 bases from V and 3 bases from J, with 8 bases between. The CDR3 covers 14 residues. In DNA, the CDR3 is TGTGCCAGCAGCCAAGAAGAAGGAGACACTGAAGCTTTCTTT. Translating gives CASSQEEGDTEAFF.

As for this clone: This CDR3 is also generated by other DNA sequences in the sample. CDR3 region: CASSPDRGDEKLFF. DNA of the CDR3: TGTGCCAGCTCACCGGACAGGGGAGATGAAAAACTGTTTTTT. This chain connects TRBV18 to TRBJ1-4, with 9 bases matching TRBD1. CDR1 and CDR2 from the germline V gene are KGHSH and LQKENI. With 3 bases clipped from V and 6 bases from J, the junction kept 2 bases outside the gene matches. The CDR3 runs 14 residues.

This rearrangement joins TRBV19 to TRBJ2-7, with 7 bases fitting TRBD1. Looked up from germline, CDR1 is LNHDA and CDR2 is SQIVND (reference sequence). V lost 5 bases and J lost 4; bases outside the gene matches: 5. CDR3 size: 13 residues. The CDR3 sequence is CASSPRTGYEQYF. The DNA for the CDR3 is TGTGCCAGTAGTCCCCGGACAGGTTACGAGCAGTACTTC. Together with reference TRBV19 and TRBJ2-7, the CDR3 gives the full variable domain: DGGITQSPKYLFRKEGQNVTLSCEQNLNHDAMYWYRQDPGQGLRLIYYSQIVNDFQKGDIAEGYSVSREKKESFPLTVTSAQKNPTAFYLCASSPRTGYEQYFGPGTRLTVT.

This clone was found a few times. The gene calls are TRBV12-3 or TRBV12-4 and TRBJ1-1; 8 nucleotides line up with TRBD1. After removal of 6 bases from V and 8 bases from J, the junction contained 8 bases not matched to a gene. This CDR3 comprises 13 residues. CDR3 sequence (DNA): TGTGCCAGCAGCCTCGGACAGGGAGAGGAAGCTTTCTTT. This translates into CASSLGQGEEAFF.

V is TRBV6-5 and J is TRBJ1-2, with 10 bases identical to TRBD1. The trim removed 5 bases at V and 5 bases at J, leaving 8 bases unmatched. This CDR3 has 15 amino acids. Per germline, CDR1 MNHEY and CDR2 SVGAGI. The CDR3 region is CASSRLRTGGYGYTF. In nucleotides, the CDR3 is TGTGCCAGCAGTCGCCTCAGGACAGGGGGATATGGCTACACCTTC.

This chain connects TRBV30 to TRBJ2-7, with 7 bases lining up with TRBD2. The CDR3 sequence is 14 residues long. Losses at the gene ends were 0 bases for V and 0 bases for J; bases not matched to a gene: 2. CDR1 is GTSNPN and CDR2 is SVGIG in the germline V gene (reference sequence). CDR3 amino acids: CAWSVSGGSYEQYF. The CDR3 bases are TGTGCCTGGAGTGTCTCGGGGGGCTCCTACGAGCAGTACTTC.

J is TRBJ2-2 and V is TRBV4-1; D perhaps matches TRBD2 (6 bases). The CDR3 length is 14 residues. With 5 bases removed from V and 6 bases from J, the gap between germline ends came to 13 bases. The germline gives CDR1 MGHRA, CDR2 YSYEKL. The CDR3 spells CASSKPGTSGELFF. The CDR3 DNA follows: TGCGCCAGCAGCAAACCAGGGACTTCCGGGGAGCTGTTTTTT.

A remark on this clone: Distinct nucleotide sequences in the sample also encode this CDR3. This chain links TRBV30 with TRBJ1-1; perhaps TRBD1 as D (5 bases). Trimming took off 2 bases at V and 5 bases at J, with 6 bases between the two ends. This CDR3 spans 11 amino acids. CDR1 and CDR2 from the germline V gene are GTSNPN and SVGIG (reference sequence). CDR3 loop: CAWSRGTEAFF. CDR3 bases: TGTGCCTGGAGTCGGGGGACTGAAGCTTTCTTT. The variable domain in full, with the rest retrieved from reference TRBV30 and TRBJ1-1, is SQTIHQWPATLVQPVGSPLSLECTVEGTSNPNLYWYRQAAGRGLQLLFYSVGIGQISSEVPQNLSASRPQDRQFILSSKKLLLSDSGFYLCAWSRGTEAFFGQGTRLTVV.

This chain joins TRBV9 and TRBJ2-7; D remains unclear. CDR3 length: 15 residues. Trimming removed 4 bases at V and 0 bases at J, with 14 bases between. Looked up from germline, CDR1 is SGDLS and CDR2 is YYNGEE. The CDR3 sequence is CASSFDPGSSYEQYF. As DNA, the CDR3 is TGTGCCAGCAGCTTTGATCCGGGTTCCTCCTACGAGCAGTACTTC. Full variable domain (rest looked up from reference TRBV9 and TRBJ2-7): DSGVTQTPKHLITATGQRVTLRCSPRSGDLSVYWYQQSLDQGLQFLIQYYNGEERAKGNILERFSAQQFPDLHSELNLSSLELGDSALYFCASSFDPGSSYEQYFGPGTRLTVT.

The genes are TRBV5-1 and TRBJ1-3, with D hard to call. The ends were cut back, 4 bases at V and 2 bases at J, with 16 bases in the middle. The CDR3 length is 16 residues. Germline assignment: CDR1 SGHRS and CDR2 YFSETQ. The CDR3 region is CASSPLVQAPGNTIYF. The CDR3 coding sequence is TGCGCCAGCAGCCCATTGGTCCAGGCTCCTGGAAACACCATATATTTT.

The CDR3 DNA sequence: TGTGCCAGCAGCTTAGTGGACCCACGGGAGTCCTACGAGCAGTACTTC. This translates into CASSLVDPRESYEQYF. This rearrangement joins TRBV7-6 to TRBJ2-7, with D possibly matching TRBD2 (6 bases). The CDR3 contains 16 residues. Between the trimmed V and J ends, which lost 1 base and 1 base, there was a span of 14 bases. Per the germline V gene, CDR1 is SGHVS and CDR2 is FNYEAQ.

This sequence joins TRBV7-2 and TRBJ2-3, with 8 positions matching TRBD1. Germline V gene sequence: CDR1 SGHTA, CDR2 FQGNSA. J was trimmed by 0 bases and V by 6 bases; bases with no gene match: 8. This CDR3 comprises 16 residues. The chain's CDR3 is CASSTGTGYSTDTQYF. In DNA form, the CDR3 reads TGTGCCAGCAGTACGGGGACAGGCTATAGCACAGATACGCAGTATTTT.

The chain uses TRBV5-4 and TRBJ2-5; TRBD2 aligns across 8 bases. In germline, CDR1 is SGHNT, CDR2 YYREEE (reference sequence). The CDR3 loop spans 15 amino acids. Trimming took 4 bases from V and 2 from J; bases not matched to a gene: 7. CDR3 amino acids: CASSPIGGGQETQYF. DNA for the CDR3: TGTGCCAGCAGCCCGATCGGGGGGGGGCAAGAGACCCAGTACTTC.

The rearrangement uses TRBV15 and TRBJ2-1, with D possibly matching TRBD2 (6 bases). CDR3 length equals 15 residues. CDR1 is LNHNV, CDR2 YYDKDF, per germline (reference sequence). Trimming cost V 3 bases and J 4 bases, with 13 bases left between them. The CDR3 DNA follows: TGTGCCACCAGCAGGGGGGAGGCAGGATACAATGAGCAGTTCTTC. Its translation: CATSRGEAGYNEQFF.